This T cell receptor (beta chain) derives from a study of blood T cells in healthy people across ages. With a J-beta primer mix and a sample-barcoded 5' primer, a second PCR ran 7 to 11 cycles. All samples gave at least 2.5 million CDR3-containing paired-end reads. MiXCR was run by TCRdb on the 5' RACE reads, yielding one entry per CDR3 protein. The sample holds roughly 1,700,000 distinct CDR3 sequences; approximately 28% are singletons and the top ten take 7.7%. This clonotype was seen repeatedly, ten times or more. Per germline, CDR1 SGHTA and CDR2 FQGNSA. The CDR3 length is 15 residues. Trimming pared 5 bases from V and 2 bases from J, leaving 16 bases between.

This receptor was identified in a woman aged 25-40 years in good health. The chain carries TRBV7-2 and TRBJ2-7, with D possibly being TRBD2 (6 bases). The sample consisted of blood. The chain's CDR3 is CASSRPGTHTYEQYF. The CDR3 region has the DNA TGTGCCAGCAGCCGTCCCGGGACTCATACCTACGAGCAGTACTTC.